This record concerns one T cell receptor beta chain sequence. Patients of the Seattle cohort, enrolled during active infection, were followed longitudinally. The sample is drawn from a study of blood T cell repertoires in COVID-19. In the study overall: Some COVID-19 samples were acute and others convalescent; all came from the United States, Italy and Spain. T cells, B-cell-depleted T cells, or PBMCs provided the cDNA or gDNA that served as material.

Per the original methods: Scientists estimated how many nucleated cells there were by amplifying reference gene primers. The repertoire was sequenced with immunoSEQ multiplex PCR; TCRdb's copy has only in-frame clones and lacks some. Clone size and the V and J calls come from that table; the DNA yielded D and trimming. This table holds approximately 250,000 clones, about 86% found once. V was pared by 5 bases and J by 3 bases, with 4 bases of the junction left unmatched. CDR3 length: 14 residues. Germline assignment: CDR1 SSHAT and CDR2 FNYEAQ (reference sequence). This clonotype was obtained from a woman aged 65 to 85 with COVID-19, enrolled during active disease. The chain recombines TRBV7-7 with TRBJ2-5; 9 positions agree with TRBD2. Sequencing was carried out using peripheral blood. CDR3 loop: CASSRQRGEETQYF. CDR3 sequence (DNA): TGTGCCAGCAGCCGTCAGCGGGGGGAAGAGACCCAGTACTTC.